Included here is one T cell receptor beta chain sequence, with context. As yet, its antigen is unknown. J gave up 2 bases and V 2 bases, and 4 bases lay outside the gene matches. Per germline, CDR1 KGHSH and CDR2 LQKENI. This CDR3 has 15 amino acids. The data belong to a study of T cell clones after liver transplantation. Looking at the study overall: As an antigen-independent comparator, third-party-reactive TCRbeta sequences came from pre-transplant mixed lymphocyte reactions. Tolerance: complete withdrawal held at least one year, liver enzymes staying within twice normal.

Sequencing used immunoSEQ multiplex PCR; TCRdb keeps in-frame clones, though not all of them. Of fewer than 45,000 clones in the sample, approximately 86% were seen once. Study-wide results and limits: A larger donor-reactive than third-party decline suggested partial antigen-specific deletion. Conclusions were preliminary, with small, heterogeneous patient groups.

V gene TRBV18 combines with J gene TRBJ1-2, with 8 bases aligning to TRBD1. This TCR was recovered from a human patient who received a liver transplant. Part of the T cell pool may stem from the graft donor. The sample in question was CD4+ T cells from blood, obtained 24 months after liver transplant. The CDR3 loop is CASSPRQGQNYGYTF. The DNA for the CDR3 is TGTGCCAGCTCACCAAGACAGGGGCAGAACTATGGCTACACCTTC.